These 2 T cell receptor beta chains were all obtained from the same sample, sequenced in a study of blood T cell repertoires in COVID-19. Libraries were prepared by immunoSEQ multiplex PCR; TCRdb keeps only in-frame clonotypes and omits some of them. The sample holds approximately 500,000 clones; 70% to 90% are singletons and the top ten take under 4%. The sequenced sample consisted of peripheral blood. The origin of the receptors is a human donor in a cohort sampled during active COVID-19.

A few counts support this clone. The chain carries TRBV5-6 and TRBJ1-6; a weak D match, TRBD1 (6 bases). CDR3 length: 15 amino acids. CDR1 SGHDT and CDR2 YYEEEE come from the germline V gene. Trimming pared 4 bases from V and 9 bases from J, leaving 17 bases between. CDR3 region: CASSQNTGYGSPLHF. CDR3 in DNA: TGTGCCAGCAGCCAGAATACAGGGTATGGTTCACCCCTCCACTTT.

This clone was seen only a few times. The chain's CDR3 is CASSLVTSGYGYSGEQYF. In DNA, the CDR3 is TGTGCCAGCAGTTTAGTCACTAGCGGTTACGGATACTCTGGCGAGCAGTACTTC. V gene TRBV28 combines with J gene TRBJ2-7, with TRBD2 identical over 8 bases. The CDR3 sequence is 18 residues long. V lost 2 bases to trimming and J lost 6 bases; unmatched junction nucleotides: 18. CDR1 MDHEN and CDR2 SYDVKM come from the germline V gene.